The TCR beta chain under discussion was sequenced for a study of T cell responses to AZD1222 COVID-19 vaccine (dated by TCRdb to the early 2020s). Broadly, across the study: AZD1222 recipients with second doses at about 4 weeks or about 12 weeks were pooled, because spike-specific TCR depth and breadth did not differ between schedules. A total of approximately 240 trial participants underwent TCR sequencing, of whom roughly 210 had received two doses of AZD1222 and about 25 had received two doses of the MenACWY control vaccine. Trial participants were enrolled into age subgroups of 18-55, 56-69 and 70-plus years, which contained 148, 28 and 57 TCR-sequenced participants, respectively. General findings and caveats noted by the study authors: Most participants were white British and females outnumbered males, and the authors suggested that clonal diversity may have been underestimated. Because no samples from the day 14 peak response were available, repertoires could be characterized only after the peak T cell response. Conclusions about previously exposed vaccinees are limited because only a handful of AZD1222 recipients were SARS-CoV-2 seropositive at baseline. In the small 56-69-year group, the increase in depth fell short of significance, most likely because of low power. Epitopes outside the regions mutated in the B.1.351 and B.1.1.7 variants were reportedly recognized by nearly half of the unique spike-specific TCRs. The vaccine-associated CD4 TCRs covered the entire spike protein, and the dominant responses fell in regions 160-218 and 743-854. After two AZD1222 doses, both the breadth and the depth of spike-specific TCRs were significantly higher than at day 0 and than in MenACWY recipients.

The CDR3 regions of human TCRbeta chains were subjected to immunosequencing. For the original study's pipeline: Repertoire TCRs were checked for matches against a reference library of SARS-CoV-2-specific TCRs that had been generated using the MIRA antigen-specificity platform. Breadth meant the fraction of unique TCRs that were SARS-CoV-2-associated, whereas depth meant the fraction of total T cells that were SARS-CoV-2-associated. Using the MIRA data, each spike-specific TCR was assigned both to the spike region to which the TCR was reactive and to a CD4 or CD8 class. Log10-transformed breadth and depth values were compared by one-way ANOVA with Sidak's multiple comparisons tests. TCRdb re-hosts the immuneACCESS table, in-frame sequences only. Its copies lack some clones; in the studies checked, an unresolved V gene accounts for under half of them, and the cause for the rest is not known. The V and J calls and the clone size are those of that table, but D and trimming were determined from the DNA. The table for this sample lists 100,000 to 150,000 clones; 88% of them were counted only once. Around 8% of the sample goes to the ten largest clones.

Trimming removed 0 bases from V and 7 bases from J; the gene matches leave 8 bases unexplained. Its CDR3 holds 15 amino acids, cysteine through phenylalanine. The entry retains the CDR3 DNA only, 45 bases that are in frame from base 1. This specimen's time point label, interpreted: baseline before first vaccination. Samples from vaccinated people were obtained from the UK trials COV001 and COV002, which included a single-blind randomized controlled phase 2/3 trial of AZD1222 (ChAdOx1 nCoV-19) in healthy adults. For TCRbeta chain sequencing, PBMC samples from trial participants were taken at day 0 and at day 28 after the second dose. In regard to this clone: Its recognized antigen is unknown. No qualities accompany the bases; no much larger clone lies one base away.

The sequence was collected from an adult in good health. Sequenced material: peripheral blood, taken on day 0 of AZD1222 vaccination. The chain is made from TRBV23-1 and TRBJ2-7; TRBD1 fits 8 bases in the junction. TRBV23-1 is known as an ORF, though its function is uncertain. The nucleotide sequence is TGCGCCAGCAGTCAATCGGTTCAGGGGGCGAGAGAGCAGTACTTC. This is translated as CASSQSVQGAREQYF.